Listed below are T cell receptor beta chains from one sample, sequenced in a study of T cells in Graves' hyperthyroidism and ophthalmopathy. TCRdb re-derived calls from the multiplex PCR reads in MiXCR, one entry per CDR3 protein. The sample comprises approximately 530,000 distinct CDR3 sequences, over 15% of which are singletons, and approximately 18% rests with the top ten. Sequencing was carried out using blood. These receptors all come from a woman between 18 and 30 years old with Graves' hyperthyroidism. The CDR3 runs from the conserved cysteine through the conserved F or W. A D gene is named only where the DNA matches it firmly. Not all rows give a size; the values are once, few, many and, for expanded clones, a class.

V	size	J	D	DNA	CDR3
TRBV7-8	many	TRBJ2-5	TRBD2	TGTGCCAGCAGCTTAGGGTGGCGGGGGGCTAAAGAGACCCAGTACTTC	CASSLGWRGAKETQYF
TRBV10-3	.	TRBJ2-7	TRBD1	TGTGCCATCAGAAAGGACAGGGAAGCCTACGAGCAGTACTTC	CAIRKDREAYEQYF
TRBV27	.	TRBJ2-1	TRBD1	TGTGCCAGCAGTCCCCGACAGGGCGCAGGCGATGAGCAGTTCTTC	CASSPRQGAGDEQFF
TRBV11-2	many	TRBJ1-1	TRBD1	TGTGCCAGCAGCGCTAAGTCTGACAGGGAGAACACTGAAGCTTTCTTT	CASSAKSDRENTEAFF
TRBV25-1	.	TRBJ2-7	TRBD2	TGTGCCAGCAGTGCCGAACCCCTAGGGACTAGCGGGTGGATTGGGTCCTACGAGCAGTACTTC	CASSAEPLGTSGWIGSYEQYF
TRBV7-9	.	TRBJ2-5	.	TGTGCCAGCAGCTTAGGACAGCTAGCCGTGTCCCAGTACTTC	CASSLGQLAVSQYF
TRBV30	few	TRBJ2-1	TRBD1	TGTGCCTGCCCCGGGACAGGGTACAATGAGCAGTTCTTC	CACPGTGYNEQFF
TRBV4-3	few	TRBJ2-1	TRBD2	TGCGCCAGCAGCCAAGAGCGGGGGGGATACAATGAGCAGTTCTTC	CASSQERGGYNEQFF
TRBV20-1	many	TRBJ1-1	.	TGCAGTGCTAGAGATGGCGCCAGATTGAACACTGAAGCTTTCTTT	CSARDGARLNTEAFF
TRBV20-1	few	TRBJ1-2	.	TGCAGTGCTATTTTACAGTCTATACGGGGAGGCTACACCTTC	CSAILQSIRGGYTF
TRBV19	few	TRBJ2-7	TRBD2	TGTGCCAGTGCCGCGAGGTCATCGAGCGGGAGTTTCTACGAGCAGTACTTC	CASAARSSSGSFYEQYF
TRBV11-2	many	TRBJ1-1	.	TGTGCCAGCAGCACCCGGGCCGCGACTGAAGCTTTCTTT	CASSTRAATEAFF
TRBV6-2/TRBV6-3	.	TRBJ2-1	TRBD2	TGTGCCAGCATTCGACTAGCGGTTAACAATGAGCAGTTCTTC	CASIRLAVNNEQFF
TRBV11-2	many	TRBJ2-1	TRBD2	TGTGCCAGCAGCTTCATCCCGACTAGCGGGAGTGGCAATGAGCAGTTCTTC	CASSFIPTSGSGNEQFF
TRBV15	once	TRBJ1-4	TRBD1	TGTGCCACCAGCAGTAACAGGGGGCGCATGACTAATGAAAAACTGTTTTTT	CATSSNRGRMTNEKLFF
TRBV3-1	.	TRBJ2-2	TRBD2	TGTGCCAGCAGCCAAACTAGCGGGGGCACCGGGGAGCTGTTTTTT	CASSQTSGGTGELFF
TRBV7-9	.	TRBJ2-7	TRBD2	TGTGCCAGCAGCTTAGCGGGGGGGAAGAGCGAGCAGTACTTC	CASSLAGGKSEQYF
TRBV5-1	.	TRBJ2-3	.	TGTGCCAGCAGCTTCGGGAGTTCGGGCACAGATACGCAGTATTTT	CASSFGSSGTDTQYF
TRBV5-1	many	TRBJ2-3	TRBD2	TGCGCCAGCAGCTTACTAGCGGGAGGAGGAGCGCAGTATTTT	CASSLLAGGGAQYF
TRBV13	.	TRBJ2-7	.	TGTGCCAGCAGCCCCGGGGGGCGTTTGGACGAGCAGTACTTC	CASSPGGRLDEQYF
TRBV3-1	.	TRBJ2-2	TRBD1	TGTGCCAGCAGCCACCTGACAGGGGGCGCGTCCACCGGGGAGCTGTTTTTT	CASSHLTGGASTGELFF
TRBV3-1	many	TRBJ1-5	.	TGTGCCAGCAGCGGAGAAGGGCCCCAGCATTTT	CASSGEGPQHF
TRBV10-2	few	TRBJ1-2	TRBD1	TGCGCCAGCACTAGGGACAGGCTCGATGGCTACACCTTC	CASTRDRLDGYTF
TRBV10-3	.	TRBJ2-7	TRBD1	TGTGCCATCAGTGAGAGGGACAGCTACGAGCAGTACTTC	CAISERDSYEQYF
TRBV10-1	few	TRBJ2-7	.	TGCGCCAGCAGTGAGCGGGGGCCCTACGAGCAGTACTTC	CASSERGPYEQYF
TRBV10-3	.	TRBJ1-3	.	TGTGCCATCAGTAGGGCAGGGCCCAGCTCTGGAAACACCATATATTTT	CAISRAGPSSGNTIYF
TRBV7-9	few	TRBJ1-2	.	TGTGCCAGCAGCTTGACGTCAGTGGGGGGCTACACCTTC	CASSLTSVGGYTF
TRBV7-9	.	TRBJ2-2	.	TGTGCCAGCAGCTTAGATTACACAACGCGGGAGCTGTTTTTT	CASSLDYTTRELFF
TRBV20-1	.	TRBJ1-2	.	TGCAGTGCTAGAGAGGCTATCTATGGCTACACCTTC	CSAREAIYGYTF
TRBV18	.	TRBJ2-3	.	TGTGCCAGCTCACCACCCTGGGGCACAGATACGCAGTATTTT	CASSPPWGTDTQYF
TRBV7-6	few	TRBJ2-7	.	TGTGCCAGCAGCCCGGTAGTGGACCCTTTGTACTCCTACGAGCAGTACTTC	CASSPVVDPLYSYEQYF
TRBV24-1	many	TRBJ1-5	.	TGTGCCACCAGTGATTTGTTGGTGGTCAGGAGTTATAGCAATCAGCCCCAGCATTTT	CATSDLLVVRSYSNQPQHF